This passage covers 21 T cell receptor beta chains from one sample sequenced in a study of cytomegalovirus exposure and HLA in healthy donors. With 60 Vbeta and 13 Jbeta primers, the PCR was carried out. This table comes from immunoSEQ multiplex PCR, and its TCRdb copy is limited to in-frame clones, with some not included. The sample has 150,000 to 200,000 clones, 79% seen once. Sample: PBMCs. The receptors were gathered from a woman aged 25 to 39 in good health and CMV-seropositive.

This chain uses TRBV9 with TRBJ2-1, with a possible D match to TRBD2 (6 bases). Germline V gene sequence: CDR1 SGDLS, CDR2 YYNGEE. This CDR3 is built from 15 residues. V shed 3 bases and J shed 2 bases, with 12 bases lying between them. CDR3 in amino acids: CASSERGGAYNEQFF. The CDR3, as DNA: TGTGCCAGCAGCGAACGGGGAGGAGCCTACAATGAGCAGTTCTTC.

CDR3 in amino acids: CASSLRTSGTYEQYF. In nucleotides, the CDR3 is TGCGCCAGCAGCCTACGGACTAGCGGGACCTACGAGCAGTACTTC. The V gene is TRBV4-3, the J gene TRBJ2-7; TRBD2 aligns across 12 bases. CDR1 is LGHNA, CDR2 YSLEER, per germline. The CDR3 is 15 amino acids. The trim removed 4 bases at V and 2 bases at J, leaving 3 bases unmatched.

The chain combines TRBV29-1 with TRBJ2-2; weak D call: TRBD1 (6 bases). Trimming removed 4 bases at V and 4 bases at J, with 10 bases between. Per the germline V gene, CDR1 is SQVTM and CDR2 is ANQGSEA. There are 13 residues in the CDR3. For the CDR3, the DNA is TGCAGCGTTGTGGGACACTCCACCGGGGAGCTGTTTTTT. This sequence encodes CSVVGHSTGELFF.

V is TRBV4-1 and J is TRBJ1-2; maybe TRBD1 (6 bases). CDR1 is MGHRA and CDR2 is YSYEKL in the germline V gene. Trimming removed 0 bases at V and 4 bases at J, with 15 bases between. The CDR3 consists of 16 residues. The CDR3 loop reads CASSQERGGAGYGYTF. The CDR3 coding sequence is TGCGCCAGCAGCCAAGAGCGGGGGGGCGCCGGCTATGGCTACACCTTC.

This clone was seen just once. The chain joins TRBV2 to TRBJ2-7; D not certain. With 1 base removed from V and 6 bases from J, the gap between germline ends came to 10 bases. There are 13 residues in the CDR3. CDR1 SNHLY and CDR2 FYNNEI come from the germline V gene. CDR3 in amino acids: CASSEGPEIEQYF. CDR3 nucleotide sequence: TGTGCCAGCAGTGAAGGTCCGGAGATCGAGCAGTACTTC.

This clone appeared once. The V gene is TRBV15, the J gene TRBJ2-1; 7 bases are a match to TRBD2. V shed 3 bases, J shed 3 bases, and the junction held 11 bases outside the gene matches. The CDR3 has 17 amino acids. Germline-derived CDR1 and CDR2 are LNHNV and YYDKDF (reference sequence). Written as DNA, the CDR3 is TGTGCCACCAGCAGGGGTACGGGAGGTTATAGCTACAATGAGCAGTTCTTC. It translates to CATSRGTGGYSYNEQFF.

J is TRBJ2-7 and V is TRBV28, with D tentatively TRBD2 (5 bases). The CDR3 length is 12 residues. V was cut by 7 bases and J by 2 bases, with 9 bases left in between. The germline gives CDR1 MDHEN, CDR2 SYDVKM. The CDR3 reads CASTARAYEQYF. As DNA, the CDR3 is TGTGCCAGCACCGCGCGGGCCTACGAGCAGTACTTC.

The V call is TRBV5-4, the J call TRBJ2-3, with 9 nucleotides matching TRBD2. Germline V gene lookup returns CDR1 SGHNT and CDR2 YYREEE (reference sequence). The ends lost 1 base at V and 5 bases at J; junction bases unmatched: 5. CDR3 size: 15 residues. The CDR3 DNA reads TGTGCCAGCAGCTTGAGTAGCGGGAGTAGAGATACGCAGTATTTT. It encodes CASSLSSGSRDTQYF.

This clone was picked up many times. The J gene is TRBJ2-7, the V gene TRBV10-3; 7 bases are shared with TRBD2. CDR3 length equals 16 residues. In germline, CDR1 is ENHRY, CDR2 SYGVKD. Germline trimming cut 8 bases from V and 4 bases from J; bases unmatched to any gene: 17. CDR3 DNA: TGTGCCATCCTTCCCGAGAAGCGGGATAACAAATACGAGCAGTACTTC. Translation gives CAILPEKRDNKYEQYF.

The V call is TRBV5-1, the J call TRBJ1-6, with D uncertain. The germline V gene has CDR1 SGHRS and CDR2 YFSETQ. CDR3 size: 12 residues. V was pared by 3 bases and J by 14 bases, with 12 bases between. CDR3 sequence (DNA): TGCGCCAGCAGCTCGACCGGGTCGGCCCTCCACTTT. Residues: CASSSTGSALHF.

The J gene is TRBJ1-2, the V gene TRBV7-2; 7 bases match TRBD1. V gave up 1 base and J gave up 8 bases; unmatched junction bases: 4. There are 13 residues in the CDR3. The V gene's germline CDR1 is SGHTA and CDR2 FQGNSA. CDR3 region: CASSLDRGGGYTF. In DNA, the CDR3 is TGTGCCAGCAGCTTAGACAGGGGTGGAGGCTACACCTTC.

This chain connects TRBV5-1 to TRBJ1-4, with a weak D call TRBD1 (5 bases). CDR1 and CDR2 from the germline V gene are SGHRS and YFSETQ. The germline V and J ends were trimmed by 4 bases and 3 bases, with 10 bases remaining between them. The CDR3 spans 14 residues. DNA of the CDR3: TGCGCCAGCAGCCTCCGACAGCCTAATGAAAAACTGTTTTTT. Its protein is CASSLRQPNEKLFF.

This sequence joins TRBV9 and TRBJ2-7; 11 bases map to TRBD1. Per the germline V gene, CDR1 is SGDLS and CDR2 is YYNGEE. CDR3 length: 16 amino acids. V lost 4 bases, J lost 5 bases, and 11 bases stayed unmatched. CDR3 coding DNA: TGTGCCAGCAGCCCAGAACACCGGACAGGGGGCAACGAGCAGTACTTC. Translated, it gives CASSPEHRTGGNEQYF.

This clone occurred a few times. The chain is built from TRBV30 and TRBJ1-1; D unclear. CDR3 length equals 13 residues. Germline loops: CDR1 GTSNPN, CDR2 SVGIG (reference sequence). V lost 0 bases and J lost 2, with 7 bases in between. The CDR3 nucleotides read TGTGCCTGGAGTGTCGCGGATAACACTGAAGCTTTCTTT. Protein product: CAWSVADNTEAFF.

The chain is built from TRBV29-1 and TRBJ2-3; D gene ambiguous. The germline CDR1 and CDR2 sequences are SQVTM and ANQGSEA. The ends were cut back, 1 base at V and 2 bases at J, with 7 bases in the middle. This CDR3 spans 13 amino acids. In DNA form, the CDR3 reads TGCAGCGTTGAAGGGCGGTTCACAGATACGCAGTATTTT. Translation gives CSVEGRFTDTQYF.

This rearrangement joins TRBV27 to TRBJ2-3; D is unclear. The CDR3 runs 12 residues. V lost 2 bases, J lost 6 bases, and 6 bases lay in between. Germline CDR1 reads MNHEY; CDR2 reads SMNVEV (reference sequence). In nucleotides, the CDR3 is TGTGCCAGCAGTTTAGTCGGGGATACGCAGTATTTT. Its translation: CASSLVGDTQYF.

The V gene is TRBV11-3, the J gene TRBJ2-5; D may be TRBD2 (6 bases). V lost 5 bases and J lost 5, with 12 bases in between. Germline lookup yields CDR1 SGHNT and CDR2 YENEEA. The CDR3 covers 13 residues. In DNA form, the CDR3 reads TGTGCCAGCAGCGGCGGGACGGCTGAGACCCAGTACTTC. Translating it yields CASSGGTAETQYF.

The chain is built from TRBV7-7 and TRBJ2-1; TRBD2 agrees at 10 bases. Germline loops: CDR1 SSHAT, CDR2 FNYEAQ (reference sequence). This CDR3 region has 17 residues. The J segment lost 8 bases and the V segment lost 2 bases, leaving 12 bases of the junction unmatched. The CDR3 bases are TGTGCCAGCAGCTTAAGCCAGTCTAGCGGGAGTTTCGATGAGCAGTTCTTC. Residues: CASSLSQSSGSFDEQFF.

The rearrangement links TRBV5-6 to TRBJ2-2; 7 nucleotides line up with TRBD2. The CDR3 has 13 amino acids. Germline lookup yields CDR1 SGHDT and CDR2 YYEEEE. Unmatched junction bases numbered 3, after V lost 4 bases and J lost 6 bases. In DNA form, the CDR3 reads TGTGCCAGCAGCCCCCGGGGGGCCGGGGAGCTGTTTTTT. This translates into CASSPRGAGELFF.

The gene calls are TRBV2 and TRBJ1-2; 10 bases map to TRBD1. This CDR3 comprises 13 residues. Trimming removed 6 bases from V and 4 bases from J; junction bases left unmatched: 2. CDR1 is SNHLY, CDR2 FYNNEI, per germline. In DNA form, the CDR3 reads TGTGCCAGCAGAGGGACAGGGGCCTATGGCTACACCTTC. Its protein is CASRGTGAYGYTF.

CDR3 nucleotides: TGTGCCAGCAGTGAGGGACAGTCAAGCTATCAGCCCCAGCATTTT. Translation: CASSEGQSSYQPQHF. This chain joins TRBV27 and TRBJ1-5; 7 nucleotides match TRBD1. Germline V CDR1 and CDR2: MNHEY, SMNVEV (reference sequence). Unmatched junction bases numbered 9, after V lost 5 bases and J lost 5 bases. CDR3 size: 15 residues.